This is a list of T cell receptor beta chains from one sample in a study of OX40 agonist ivuxolimab in advanced cancers. Assay used: immunoSEQ multiplex PCR; TCRdb lists only in-frame clones, some missing. The sample includes over 30,000 clones, roughly nine tenths seen only once; the top ten take less than 4.5%. Sample: CD4+ or CD8+ T cells sorted from blood, taken in a trial of the OX40 agonist ivuxolimab. Source of these receptors: an adult with an advanced solid tumor such as melanoma, head and neck, liver or kidney cancer. Both conserved end residues are part of each CDR3. Each record gives: CDR3 protein, CDR3 DNA, clone size, J gene, D gene, V gene. The D gene is left open where the match is weak. Only some rows state a clone size, as once, few, many or a class for expanded clones.

CSATGSLGQFF TGCAGTGCTACAGGGTCTTTAGGGCAGTTCTTC once TRBJ2-1 NA TRBV20-1
CASTDPNEAFF TGTGCCAGCACCGACCCAAATGAAGCTTTCTTT NA TRBJ1-1 NA TRBV28
CASSPGSSVANTGELFF TGTGCCAGCAGCCCGGGCTCGAGTGTTGCGAACACCGGGGAGCTGTTTTTT NA TRBJ2-2 NA TRBV11-2
CASSRGLNTGELFF TGTGCCAGCAGCAGGGGACTTAACACCGGGGAGCTGTTTTTT NA TRBJ2-2 NA TRBV2
CASSVDRGGETQYF TGTGCCAGCAGCGTAGACAGGGGAGGAGAGACCCAGTACTTC NA TRBJ2-5 TRBD1 TRBV7-2
CASKGGSDNQPQHF TGTGCCAGTAAAGGCGGTAGCGACAATCAGCCCCAGCATTTT NA TRBJ1-5 NA TRBV19
CASSLAGELTGELFF TGTGCCAGCAGCTTAGCGGGGGAGCTCACCGGGGAGCTGTTTTTT NA TRBJ2-2 NA TRBV7-6
CASSYPTGTDTQYF TGTGCCAGCAGCTACCCGACGGGCACAGATACGCAGTATTTT NA TRBJ2-3 NA TRBV7-9
CSVWGGISDTQYF TGCAGCGTTTGGGGTGGTATCTCAGATACGCAGTATTTT NA TRBJ2-3 NA TRBV29-1
CASTGGGEGEKLFF TGTGCCAGCACGGGGGGGGGAGAAGGCGAAAAACTGTTTTTT NA TRBJ1-4 NA TRBV2
CASSQRRVRLVSTDTQYF TGTGCCAGCAGCCAAAGAAGGGTGCGACTAGTCAGCACAGATACGCAGTATTTT NA TRBJ2-3 NA TRBV4-2
CASMPRGGTLFYNEQFF TGTGCCAGCATGCCCCGCGGGGGGACCCTATTCTACAATGAGCAGTTCTTC NA TRBJ2-1 TRBD2 TRBV7-9
CASSPRWGQGLTDTQYF TGTGCCAGCAGCCCAAGGTGGGGGCAGGGCCTCACAGATACGCAGTATTTT once TRBJ2-3 NA TRBV7-4
CASSPSRDRGKNEQFF TGTGCCAGCAGCCCATCCCGGGACAGGGGGAAAAATGAGCAGTTCTTC few TRBJ2-1 TRBD1 TRBV7-3
CATSTEGRYNQPQHF TGTGCCACTAGTACTGAGGGAAGATACAATCAGCCCCAGCATTTT once TRBJ1-5 NA TRBV19
CASSPPGSYEQFF TGTGCCAGCTCACCACCCGGGAGTTATGAGCAGTTCTTC NA TRBJ2-1 NA TRBV18
CASSSGQGETQYF TGTGCCAGCAGCTCGGGACAGGGAGAGACCCAGTACTTC NA TRBJ2-5 TRBD1 TRBV7-3
CASSQFKREFSYNEQFF TGCGCCAGCAGCCAGTTTAAGCGGGAGTTCTCCTACAATGAGCAGTTCTTC once TRBJ2-1 TRBD2 TRBV4-1
CASSQGLATNEKLFF TGTGCCAGCAGTCAGGGTTTGGCAACTAATGAAAAACTGTTTTTT NA TRBJ1-4 NA TRBV28
CASRQGVTDTQYF TGTGCCAGTCGACAGGGCGTCACAGATACGCAGTATTTT NA TRBJ2-3 TRBD1 TRBV6-5
CASSYQGYNEQFF TGTGCCAGCAGTTACCAGGGCTACAATGAGCAGTTCTTC NA TRBJ2-1 NA TRBV6-6
CASSIQNFQEAFF TGTGCCAGTAGTATACAAAACTTTCAGGAAGCTTTCTTT once TRBJ1-1 NA TRBV19
CASSQVLISGNTIYF TGCGCCAGCAGCCAAGTGCTGATCTCTGGAAACACCATATATTTT NA TRBJ1-3 NA TRBV4-1
CASSLHGPDQPQHF TGCGCCAGCAGCCTCCACGGCCCCGATCAGCCCCAGCATTTT NA TRBJ1-5 NA TRBV5-1
CASSIKTKNTEAFF TGTGCCAGCAGTATCAAGACAAAAAACACCGAAGCTTTCTTT NA TRBJ1-1 NA TRBV6-1
CASSRQISGANVLTF TGTGCCAGCAGTAGACAGATCTCTGGGGCCAACGTCCTGACTTTC NA TRBJ2-6 NA TRBV28
CASSLDEGIGTDTQYF TGTGCCAGCAGCTTGGATGAGGGTATCGGCACAGATACGCAGTATTTT NA TRBJ2-3 NA TRBV5-6
CASSHLDSGEQYF TGTGCCAGCTCACACCTCGACAGTGGCGAGCAGTACTTC NA TRBJ2-7 NA TRBV18
CASRRQGRGYGYTF TGTGCCAGCAGACGCCAGGGGAGGGGCTATGGCTACACCTTC NA TRBJ1-2 NA TRBV6-5
CASSPGQSYEQYF TGTGCCAGCTCACCGGGACAAAGCTACGAGCAGTACTTC NA TRBJ2-7 NA TRBV18
CAWSGLAGGQETQYF TGTGCCTGGAGTGGTCTAGCGGGGGGGCAAGAGACCCAGTACTTC NA TRBJ2-5 TRBD2 TRBV30
CASSPTTGGAYGYTF TGTGCCAGCAGCCCCACGACAGGGGGCGCATATGGCTACACCTTC NA TRBJ1-2 TRBD1 TRBV9
CASSGGTNTGELFF TGTGCCAGCAGTGGGGGGACGAACACCGGGGAGCTGTTTTTT NA TRBJ2-2 NA TRBV2
CASSDVHRGRRTEAFF TGTGCCAGCAGTGACGTACACAGGGGGCGACGGACTGAAGCTTTCTTT NA TRBJ1-1 TRBD1 TRBV2
CASGTGGGTEAFF TGCGCCAGCGGGACAGGGGGTGGTACTGAAGCTTTCTTT NA TRBJ1-1 TRBD1 TRBV5-1
CASSEVPTGTDTQYF TGCGCCAGCAGTGAGGTGCCGACGGGCACAGATACGCAGTATTTT NA TRBJ2-3 NA TRBV10-1
CASSPTGTHSGANVLTF TGTGCCAGCAGTCCCACCGGGACACACTCTGGGGCCAACGTCCTGACTTTC once TRBJ2-6 NA TRBV7-3
CASSQTSDPSTDTQYF TGCGCCAGCAGTCAAACGTCAGACCCTAGCACAGATACGCAGTATTTT NA TRBJ2-3 NA TRBV23-1
CASSTSGHGYNEQFF TGTGCCAGCAGTACCTCGGGACACGGATACAATGAGCAGTTCTTC once TRBJ2-1 NA TRBV6-5
CASSVGGSSGNTIYF TGTGCCAGCAGCGTAGGTGGAAGCTCTGGAAACACCATATATTTT NA TRBJ1-3 NA TRBV9
CATSRDFPPGRVEAFF TGTGCCACCAGCAGAGATTTTCCCCCGGGGAGGGTTGAAGCTTTCTTT NA TRBJ1-1 NA TRBV15